This T cell receptor beta chain was recovered during a study of regulatory T cells in long-lasting Graves disease. Study findings and constraints: Persistent Graves' patients showed less TCR diversity than newly diagnosed ones. New patients shared fewer public clonotypes (approximately 1,000) than persistent patients did (roughly 2,700). Peripheral blood was the sole material, not thyroid tissue.

Libraries of TCR beta came from iRepertoire HTBI primers plus Arm-PCR of CDR3 regions. TCRdb fed the multiplex PCR reads into MiXCR, producing one record per CDR3 protein. The sample yields around 400,000 distinct CDR3 sequences, roughly a quarter seen once. Time point in this sample: persistent/refractory GD, antithyroid drugs over 5 years with positive TRAb. From RNA extracted from PBMCs, the TCR library was made. Under American Thyroid Association guidelines, Graves' disease was diagnosed. V lost 4 bases to trimming and J lost 5 bases; unmatched junction nucleotides: 7. CDR1 and CDR2 (germline): LGHDT, YNNKEL (reference sequence). The CDR3 runs 14 residues. This clonotype was observed at least ten times. The antigen remains undetermined.

Material: peripheral blood mononuclear cells (PBMCs), obtained when the disease was refractory, from a patient treated with antithyroid drugs. The rearrangement joins TRBV3-1 to TRBJ2-5; TRBD2 matches at 7 bases. The receptor's source is a female donor with Graves disease. CDR3 nucleotides: TGTGCCAGCAGCCCGGGGGGATCCATGGAGACCCAGTACTTC. As protein: CASSPGGSMETQYF.